This T cell receptor (beta chain) was sequenced for a study of blood T cell repertoires in COVID-19. As for the study in general: The origin of the acute and convalescent COVID-19 samples was the United States, Italy and Spain. Sources were T cells, B-cell-depleted T cells, or PBMCs; the material itself was cDNA or gDNA.

The CDR3 contains 15 residues. Germline assignment: CDR1 MNHEY and CDR2 SVGAGI. The V segment lost 2 bases and the J segment 3 bases; nucleotides outside the gene matches: 2. The data were produced by immunoSEQ multiplex PCR, yet TCRdb's version contains in-frame clones alone and is incomplete. The repertoire holds over 40,000 clones, with 65% to 85% as singletons. This rearrangement joins TRBV6-5 to TRBJ1-3; 9 bases map to TRBD1. Sequenced sample: peripheral blood. This clonotype was sampled from a man aged 35-49 years with acute or convalescent COVID-19. This CDR3 is CASSYGTGNGNTIYF. CDR3 coding DNA: TGTGCCAGCAGTTACGGGACAGGGAATGGAAACACCATATATTTT.